Below, one T cell receptor beta chain is given with its context. Regarding treatment: randomized to nivolumab then ipilimumab (arm A) or the reverse (arm B). This entry is derived from a study of sequential checkpoint blockade in melanoma. CDR1 and CDR2 from the germline V gene are SGHRS and YFSETQ. This CDR3 spans 14 amino acids. The J segment lost 8 bases and the V segment lost 3 bases, leaving 8 bases of the junction unmatched. Profiled with immunoSEQ multiplex PCR; TCRdb holds only in-frame clones, not every one. The sample carries about 21,000 clones, around 25% recorded once. This receptor was obtained from a human donor with melanoma. The V gene is TRBV5-1, the J gene TRBJ2-1, with 7 bases fitting TRBD1. Sequenced here: tumor tissue (inferred from file names), sampled from a patient given nivolumab and ipilimumab in sequence. The CDR3 region is CASSSGTDRYEQFF. In DNA, the CDR3 is TGCGCCAGCAGCTCCGGGACAGACCGATATGAGCAGTTCTTC.